This is a list of T cell receptor beta chains from one sample in a study of cytomegalovirus exposure and HLA in healthy donors. Method: immunoSEQ multiplex PCR; TCRdb's copy keeps in-frame clones and lacks some. This repertoire includes under 85,000 clones. Sequenced input: PBMCs. These receptor sequences come from a boy younger than 18 in good health and CMV-seronegative. The CDR3 runs from the conserved cysteine through the conserved F or W. The D gene is left open where the match is weak.

j_call | v_call | d_call | cdr3_aa | cdr3_nt
TRBJ2-1 | TRBV9 | - | CASSPGPYNEQFF | TGTGCCAGCAGCCCCGGTCCCTACAATGAGCAGTTCTTC
TRBJ1-4 | TRBV20-1 | - | CSASLSEKLFF | TGCAGTGCTAGTCTGTCCGAAAAACTGTTTTTT
TRBJ2-3 | TRBV5-6 | TRBD2 | CASSFPTSASTDTQYF | TGTGCCAGCAGCTTTCCCACTAGCGCTAGCACAGATACGCAGTATTTT
TRBJ2-7 | TRBV5-4 | TRBD1 | CASSLGQATYEQYF | TGTGCCAGCAGCTTAGGACAGGCTACCTACGAGCAGTACTTC
TRBJ2-5 | TRBV14 | - | CASSQDSTGTQYF | TGTGCCAGCAGCCAAGATTCGACAGGGACCCAGTACTTC
TRBJ1-2 | TRBV27 | - | CASSLVQGKGYTF | TGTGCCAGCAGTTTAGTACAGGGTAAGGGCTACACCTTC
TRBJ1-4 | TRBV5-4 | TRBD1 | CASSPDRGESEKLFF | TGTGCCAGCAGCCCGGACAGGGGAGAGAGTGAAAAACTGTTTTTT
TRBJ2-7 | TRBV27 | - | CASSSHTTGYEQYF | TGTGCCAGCAGTTCCCATACGACAGGCTACGAGCAGTACTTC
TRBJ1-5 | TRBV10-3 | - | CATRGPGEGNQPQHF | TGTGCCACCAGAGGGCCCGGGGAGGGCAATCAGCCCCAGCATTTT
TRBJ2-2 | TRBV27 | TRBD1 | CASSLEDRGHTGELFF | TGTGCCAGCAGTTTAGAGGACAGGGGTCACACCGGGGAGCTGTTTTTT
TRBJ2-5 | TRBV4-1 | - | CASKFHGGETQYF | TGCGCCAGCAAGTTCCACGGCGGGGAGACCCAGTACTTC
TRBJ2-3 | TRBV2 | - | CASSTPSQGGTDTQYF | TGTGCCAGCTCTACTCCTTCGCAAGGGGGCACAGATACGCAGTATTTT
TRBJ2-2 | TRBV4-1 | TRBD2 | CASSQVPGGAAAGELFF | TGCGCCAGCAGCCAAGTCCCCGGGGGGGCCGCGGCCGGGGAGCTGTTTTTT
TRBJ1-2 | TRBV6-6 | - | CASSPTGPGGYTF | TGTGCCAGCAGTCCAACAGGGCCGGGTGGCTACACCTTC
TRBJ1-2 | TRBV10-2 | - | CASSDSYGYTF | TGCGCCAGCAGTGACAGCTATGGCTACACCTTC
TRBJ1-5 | TRBV5-1 | - | CASSLFPDSAVSNQPQHF | TGCGCCAGCAGCTTGTTTCCCGACAGCGCCGTTAGCAATCAGCCCCAGCATTTT
TRBJ2-2 | TRBV14 | - | CASSQRQSGELFF | TGTGCCAGCAGCCAAAGACAGTCCGGGGAGCTGTTTTTT
TRBJ2-7 | TRBV10-1 | - | CASSDRSGRGGYEQYF | TGCGCCAGCAGTGACCGGTCTGGGCGGGGAGGCTACGAGCAGTACTTC
TRBJ1-1 | TRBV5-1 | TRBD1 | CASSLLTGDATEAFF | TGCGCCAGCAGCCTACTGACAGGGGATGCCACTGAAGCTTTCTTT
TRBJ2-4 | TRBV19 | - | CASSKGMAKNIQYF | TGTGCCAGTAGTAAGGGGATGGCCAAAAACATTCAGTACTTC
TRBJ2-7 | TRBV2 | - | CASSEDSSYEQYF | TGTGCCAGCAGTGAGGACAGCTCCTACGAGCAGTACTTC
TRBJ2-6 | TRBV7-9 | - | CASSGLDRIPSGANVLTF | TGTGCCAGCAGCGGATTAGACAGGATCCCCTCGGGGGCCAACGTCCTGACTTTC
TRBJ1-1 | TRBV18 | - | CASSPSGGLQAEAFF | TGTGCCAGCTCACCATCGGGGGGCTTGCAGGCTGAAGCTTTCTTT
TRBJ2-1 | TRBV11-2 | TRBD2 | CASSLVAGAYNEQFF | TGTGCCAGCAGCTTAGTAGCGGGGGCCTACAATGAGCAGTTCTTC